Below, one TCR beta chain is given with its context. Its specificity is not known. Sequencing of TCR beta was carried out in blood CD8+ and CD4+ T cells. Negative isolation was used for CD8+ and CD4+ T cells and FACS enrichment for TEMRA cells. These data originate in a study of CD8 T cells in Susac syndrome. Study findings and constraints: The number of individuals included in the study's TCR sequencing and HLA analysis was acknowledged as relatively small.

Looked up from germline, CDR1 is SQVTM and CDR2 is ANQGSEA. V was clipped by 5 bases and J by 3 bases, with 7 bases between them. This CDR3 contains 11 residues. Reverse transcription of roughly 0.45 to 1 ug RNA was carried out with random hexamers. Across 54 Vbeta and 13 Jbeta, TCR beta CDR3 was amplified with immunoSEQ multiplex PCR. TCRdb ran MiXCR on the immunoSEQ multiplex PCR reads and lists one entry per CDR3 protein. The data contain 95,000 or so distinct CDR3 sequences, just under 95% of them seen just once; the ten biggest clones take up about 0.32%. The receptor's source is a human donor in good health. Sequencing input: CD8+ T cells from PBMCs. This chain links TRBV29-1 with TRBJ1-2; D not certain. The CDR3 loop is CSVKVYYGYTF. The CDR3 DNA reads TGCAGCGTTAAGGTATACTATGGCTACACCTTC.